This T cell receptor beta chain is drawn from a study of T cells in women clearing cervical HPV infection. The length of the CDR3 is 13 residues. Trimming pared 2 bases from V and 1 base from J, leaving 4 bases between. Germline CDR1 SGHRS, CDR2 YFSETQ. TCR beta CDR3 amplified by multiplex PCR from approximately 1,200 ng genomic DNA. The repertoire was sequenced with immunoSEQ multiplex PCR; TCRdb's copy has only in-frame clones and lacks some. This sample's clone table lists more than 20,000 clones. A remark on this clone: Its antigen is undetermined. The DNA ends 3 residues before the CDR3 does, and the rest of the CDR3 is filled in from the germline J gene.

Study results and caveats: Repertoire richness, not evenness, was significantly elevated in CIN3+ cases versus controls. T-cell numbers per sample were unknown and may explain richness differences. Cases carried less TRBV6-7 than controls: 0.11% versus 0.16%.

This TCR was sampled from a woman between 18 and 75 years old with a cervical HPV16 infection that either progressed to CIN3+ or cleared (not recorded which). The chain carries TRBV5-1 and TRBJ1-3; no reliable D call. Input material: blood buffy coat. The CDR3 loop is CASSFGSGNTIYF. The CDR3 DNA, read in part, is TGCGCCAGCAGCTTCGGGTCTGGAAACACC.